The sequence of this T cell receptor beta chain was determined in a study of blood T cell repertoires in COVID-19. Whole-study context: Samples came from the United States, Italy and Spain, spanning acute and convalescent COVID-19.

Trimming removed 3 bases from V and 0 bases from J, with 15 bases in between. Germline V gives CDR1 SEHNR, CDR2 FQNEAQ (reference sequence). This CDR3 spans 17 amino acids. Self-reported history from a screening survey and questionnaire set each donor's cohort. Measured with immunoSEQ multiplex PCR; TCRdb has only the in-frame clones, and not every one. This repertoire shows about 400,000 clones, around 92% found once; its top ten account for around 1.7%. This sequence joins TRBV7-9 and TRBJ2-1; D is ambiguous. The receptor comes from a woman aged 25 to 39 who had recovered from COVID-19. Sequencing was carried out using PBMCs or T cells enriched from blood (not recorded which). The CDR3: CASSLALSARSYNEQFF. The CDR3 nucleotides read TGTGCCAGCAGCTTGGCTCTGAGCGCACGCTCCTACAATGAGCAGTTCTTC.